These T cell receptor beta chains were read from a single sample in a study of CD8+CD57+ T cells in acquired aplastic anemia. MiXCR, run by TCRdb on the reads, gives a single entry per CDR3 protein. In the table there are about 180,000 distinct CDR3 sequences, about 50% of which are singletons. Material: sorted CD4+, CD8+, or CD8+CD57+ T cells (not recorded which) from PBMCs. The receptors derive from a human donor with aplastic anemia. Both conserved end residues are part of each CDR3. The D gene is left open where the match is weak. Only part of the rows carry a size: once, few, many, or a class if the clone is expanded.

>15|TRBJ2-2|-|TRBV7-2|-
TGTGCCAGCAGCTTAGCCACTCTGAACACCGGGGAGCTGTTTTTT
CASSLATLNTGELFF
>15|TRBJ1-5|TRBD1|TRBV19|many
TGTGCCAGCGATATGGGACAGGGGGCGAATCAGCCCCAGCATTTT
CASDMGQGANQPQHF
>15|TRBJ1-5|-|TRBV2|-
TGTGCCAGCAGTGAAGCCTGGGGAAACGATCAGCCCCAGCATTTT
CASSEAWGNDQPQHF
>16|TRBJ2-1|TRBD2|TRBV7-3|-
TGTGCCAGCAGCTTACTAGCGGGGGCCGTGTACAATGAGCAGTTCTTC
CASSLLAGAVYNEQFF
>13|TRBJ1-5|-|TRBV10-3|few
TGTGCCATCCATGACAGGCCCGATCAGCCCCAGCATTTT
CAIHDRPDQPQHF
>14|TRBJ1-1|-|TRBV7-8|-
TGTGCCAGCAGCTTAGATGCGGGACCCTCGGGAGCTTTCTTT
CASSLDAGPSGAFF
>14|TRBJ1-5|-|TRBV2|once
TGTGCCAGCAACCGACAGAATAGCAATCAGCCCCAGCATTTT
CASNRQNSNQPQHF
>15|TRBJ2-5|-|TRBV7-8|-
TGTGCCAGCAGCTTAGGAGGGGGTGTAGCGGAGACCCAGTACTTC
CASSLGGGVAETQYF
>15|TRBJ1-2|-|TRBV15|-
TGTGCCACCAGCAGAGAATACGGACAGAACTATGGCTACACCTTC
CATSREYGQNYGYTF
>14|TRBJ2-7|-|TRBV7-2|-
TGTGCCAGCAGCGCGGACCCCGGGGGACGCCTGCAGTACTTC
CASSADPGGRLQYF
>13|TRBJ2-3|TRBD1|TRBV11-2|many
TGTGCCAGCAGCTTGGACAGGGGGAATACGCAGTATTTT
CASSLDRGNTQYF
>15|TRBJ2-5|-|TRBV15|few
TGTGCCACCAGCAGAGACAGGGGCCGCCAAGAGACCCAGTACTTC
CATSRDRGRQETQYF
>14|TRBJ1-1|TRBD1|TRBV6-2/TRBV6-3|-
TGTGCCAGCAGTCAACAGGGGGCGGGCACTGAAGCTTTCTTT
CASSQQGAGTEAFF
>14|TRBJ2-7|-|TRBV5-1|-
TGCGCCAGCAGCTTGTTGGACTCACCGTACGAGCAGTACTTC
CASSLLDSPYEQYF
>14|TRBJ1-2|TRBD1|TRBV10-3|-
TGTGCCATCACTCCGGACAGGGACAACTATGGCTACACCTTC
CAITPDRDNYGYTF
>16|TRBJ2-7|-|TRBV11-1|-
TGTGCCAGCAGCTTACCTCAGGGGCAGGGATTCAACGAGCAGTACTTC
CASSLPQGQGFNEQYF
>15|TRBJ1-4|-|TRBV24-1|-
TGTGCCACCAGTGAAGGCAGAACAACTAATGAAAAACTGTTTTTT
CATSEGRTTNEKLFF
>16|TRBJ1-4|TRBD1|TRBV6-5|few
TGTGCCAGCAGTACGGGACAGGGTTTTGATAATGAAAAACTGTTTTTT
CASSTGQGFDNEKLFF
>17|TRBJ2-2|TRBD2|TRBV27|-
TGTGCCAGCAGGCGGACTAGCCGGGATGCCCGAAGCGGGGAGCTGTTTTTT
CASRRTSRDARSGELFF
>16|TRBJ2-4|TRBD2|TRBV19|-
TGTGCCAGTATGTTGACGGGGGGGTTAGCCAAAAACATTCAGTACTTC
CASMLTGGLAKNIQYF
>12|TRBJ1-6|-|TRBV6-5|-
TGTGCCAGCAGTTCCTTAGCCACACCCCTCCACTTT
CASSSLATPLHF